This is a list of T cell receptor beta chains from one sample in a study of response to subunit inactivated influenza vaccine. TCRdb reprocessed the RT-PCR reads with MiXCR, giving one entry per CDR3 protein. The sample has about 780,000 distinct CDR3 sequences, around a sixth seen once; the top ten hold 11%. Sequencing was performed on PBMCs from blood, taken roughly 5 days after vaccination. The receptor set was obtained from a man in his fifties or sixties who received an inactivated influenza vaccine. Each CDR3 is given with its conserved first and last residue. A D gene is named only where the DNA matches it firmly. Clone size, where shown, is once, few, many, or a class for clones that have expanded.

D gene	CDR3 length	V gene	J gene	clone size	CDR3 protein	CDR3 DNA
TRBD1	15	TRBV25-1	TRBJ2-1	few	CASTVQGGSYNEQFF	TGTGCCAGCACAGTACAGGGGGGCTCCTACAATGAGCAGTTCTTC
NA	15	TRBV20-1	TRBJ2-3	few	CSARDWGQTTDTQYF	TGCAGTGCTAGAGATTGGGGACAAACAACAGATACGCAGTATTTT
NA	15	TRBV12-3/TRBV12-4	TRBJ2-2	few	CASSLGGAYTGELFF	TGTGCCAGCAGTTTAGGGGGGGCGTACACCGGGGAGCTGTTTTTT
NA	13	TRBV12-5	TRBJ1-1	NA	CASGSGVYTEAFF	TGTGCTAGTGGTTCCGGAGTGTACACTGAAGCTTTCTTT
TRBD1	17	TRBV11-2	TRBJ2-2	NA	CASSFSDRERYTGELFF	TGTGCCAGCAGCTTTTCCGACAGGGAGAGGTACACCGGGGAGCTGTTTTTT
NA	14	TRBV6-5	TRBJ1-1	many	CASSYSTGGTEAFF	TGTGCCAGCAGTTACTCGACGGGGGGCACTGAAGCTTTCTTT
NA	14	TRBV20-1	TRBJ2-7	many	CSARDSRHSYEQYF	TGCAGTGCTAGAGATTCCAGACACTCCTACGAGCAGTACTTC
TRBD1	14	TRBV20-1	TRBJ2-7	NA	CSANTPDRGHEQYF	TGCAGTGCCAACACCCCGGACAGGGGCCACGAGCAGTACTTC
TRBD1	15	TRBV25-1	TRBJ2-5	few	CASSVDRGHQETQYF	TGTGCCAGCAGTGTAGACAGGGGGCATCAAGAGACCCAGTACTTC
TRBD1	17	TRBV12-3/TRBV12-4	TRBJ2-1	few	CASSFQTGGRSYNEQFF	TGTGCCAGCAGTTTTCAGACAGGGGGGAGATCCTACAATGAGCAGTTCTTC
NA	13	TRBV7-9	TRBJ2-5	NA	CASAFRTEETQYF	TGTGCCAGTGCCTTTCGGACCGAAGAGACCCAGTACTTC
NA	14	TRBV5-1	TRBJ1-1	NA	CASSPIGQNTEAFF	TGCGCCAGCAGCCCCATAGGACAGAACACTGAAGCTTTCTTT
NA	16	TRBV7-9	TRBJ2-2	few	CASSLTWGPNTGELFF	TGTGCCAGCAGCTTAACGTGGGGGCCCAACACCGGGGAGCTGTTTTTT
NA	15	TRBV20-1	TRBJ1-5	few	CSARDPGPGNQPQHF	TGCAGTGCTAGAGATCCGGGGCCTGGAAATCAGCCCCAGCATTTT
TRBD1	13	TRBV20-1	TRBJ2-7	few	CSARGQGGREQYF	TGCAGTGCTCGGGGACAGGGGGGCAGAGAGCAGTACTTC
TRBD1	17	TRBV28	TRBJ1-5	NA	CASSSPTGQGARQPQHF	TGTGCCAGCAGTTCTCCAACCGGACAGGGGGCTCGTCAGCCCCAGCATTTT